This is a list of T cell receptor beta chains from one sample in a study of blood T cells in healthy people across ages. TCRdb re-called the 5' RACE reads through MiXCR, storing one row per CDR3 protein. The sample holds 850,000 to 1,000,000 distinct CDR3 sequences, 45% to 60% seen once. Sequenced material: blood. The receptors stem from a woman between 55 and 75 years old in good health. Each CDR3 is given with its conserved first and last residue. A D gene is named only where the DNA matches it firmly. Expanded clones are given a class, and other clones once, few, many or no size at all.

NA	NA	TRBJ2-3	TRBV12-3/TRBV12-4	TGTGCCAGCATATCGGGGACGGGCGACCATACGCAGTATTTT	CASISGTGDHTQYF
TRBD2	few	TRBJ2-7	TRBV7-2	TGTGCCAGCAGCCGGGAGGGGTACTACGAGCAGTACTTC	CASSREGYYEQYF
TRBD2	NA	TRBJ2-7	TRBV20-1	TGCAGTGCCAGGGAGTGGAGCGGGGGTTCCTACGAGCAGTACTTC	CSAREWSGGSYEQYF
NA	few	TRBJ1-1	TRBV20-1	TGCAGTGCCCAATCGGGGGCCGCGAACACTGAAGCTTTCTTT	CSAQSGAANTEAFF
TRBD2	NA	TRBJ2-1	TRBV3-1	TGTGCCAGCAGCCAAGTCGGGACTAGGGTCTACAATGAGCAGTTCTTC	CASSQVGTRVYNEQFF
NA	NA	TRBJ2-7	TRBV6-2/TRBV6-3	TGTGCCACCCGAAGTGGAGGTGGGGGCTCCTACGAGCAGTACTTC	CATRSGGGGSYEQYF
TRBD2	NA	TRBJ2-5	TRBV3-1	TGTGCCAGCAGCCATCGTGGGGGGGGGAGCCCAGAGACCCAGTACTTC	CASSHRGGGSPETQYF
TRBD1	NA	TRBJ2-1	TRBV27	TGTGCCAGCAGTCAAACAGGGGGCGCGTACAATGAGCAGTTCTTC	CASSQTGGAYNEQFF
TRBD2	once	TRBJ2-5	TRBV11-2	TGTGCCAGCAGCTTACTAGCTAGCGGGAGGGAAGAGACCCAGTACTTC	CASSLLASGREETQYF
TRBD1	NA	TRBJ1-1	TRBV4-1	TGCGCCAGCAGCCGGAAGACAGGGGTGGACACTGAAGCTTTCTTT	CASSRKTGVDTEAFF
NA	NA	TRBJ1-1	TRBV12-3/TRBV12-4	TGTGCCAGCAGGCGTCCTCCTGACACTGAAGCTTTCTTT	CASRRPPDTEAFF
TRBD1	NA	TRBJ1-5	TRBV4-1	TGCGCCAGCAGCCAAGAGTCGACAGGGGGGTATCAGCCCCAGCATTTT	CASSQESTGGYQPQHF
TRBD1	NA	TRBJ2-3	TRBV5-1	TGCGCCAGCAGCTTACCGACAGGGGATCGCACAGATACGCAGTATTTT	CASSLPTGDRTDTQYF
NA	NA	TRBJ2-3	TRBV28	TGTGCCAGCAGTTTGTACAGGCAAGGAGATACGCAGTATTTT	CASSLYRQGDTQYF
TRBD2	few	TRBJ2-7	TRBV29-1	TGCAGCGTTGAAGCCCTATCGGCGGGAGCTGTCTCCTACGAGCAGTACTTC	CSVEALSAGAVSYEQYF
NA	NA	TRBJ2-3	TRBV4-3	TGCGCCAGCAGCCAAGTGTCCCCCATTGCCCCCTGGGGGGATACGCAGTATTTT	CASSQVSPIAPWGDTQYF
TRBD2	NA	TRBJ2-1	TRBV5-1	TGCGCCAGCAGCCTCCGGACTAGCGGGGGCAATGAGCAGTTCTTC	CASSLRTSGGNEQFF
NA	few	TRBJ2-3	TRBV28	TGTGCCAGCACAAGCCCCGGTACGCAGTATTTT	CASTSPGTQYF
NA	few	TRBJ2-5	TRBV15	TGTGCCACCAGCATACCTATGGGGGGACAAGAGACCCAGTACTTC	CATSIPMGGQETQYF
TRBD2	few	TRBJ2-3	TRBV6-6	TGTGCCAGCAGTTGGGGGACTAGCGGGGGCACAGATACGCAGTATTTT	CASSWGTSGGTDTQYF
TRBD1	few	TRBJ2-5	TRBV20-1	TGCAGTGCTAGTGGACAGGGGGCTTGGACCCAGTACTTC	CSASGQGAWTQYF
TRBD2	NA	TRBJ2-3	TRBV28	TGTGCCAGCAGTCGACTAGCGCTCAACACAGATACGCAGTATTTT	CASSRLALNTDTQYF
NA	NA	TRBJ2-5	TRBV20-1	TGCAGTGCTAGGGTTAGGAAAGAGACCCAGTACTTC	CSARVRKETQYF
NA	once	TRBJ2-4	TRBV7-9	TGTGCCAGCAGCTTAGCGGAGGGGAGGCAGTACTTC	CASSLAEGRQYF
NA	many	TRBJ2-7	TRBV18	TGTGCCAGCAGTCCCCAGAGCTCCTACGAGCAGTACTTC	CASSPQSSYEQYF
TRBD2	NA	TRBJ2-7	TRBV2	TGTGCCAGCAGTAGGACTAGAGCCTACGAGCAGTACTTC	CASSRTRAYEQYF
NA	few	TRBJ2-2	TRBV12-3/TRBV12-4	TGTGCCAGCAGTTTGCTCAATCGGGACACCGGGGAGCTGTTTTTT	CASSLLNRDTGELFF
TRBD1	NA	TRBJ2-7	TRBV15	TGTGCCACCAGCAGAGGGTTTCGGCAGGGGGCCTTCGGTATGCACGAGCAGTACTTC	CATSRGFRQGAFGMHEQYF
NA	once	TRBJ1-5	TRBV12-3/TRBV12-4	TGTGCCAGCAGTTCAGGGCACGGCAATCAGCCCCAGCATTTT	CASSSGHGNQPQHF
NA	NA	TRBJ2-1	TRBV4-1	TGCGCCAGCAGCCAATTACTCGGGCAGGGACCCTACAATGAGCAGTTCTTC	CASSQLLGQGPYNEQFF
NA	few	TRBJ2-6	TRBV20-1	TGCAGTGCTGTACGAGGGGGTTCCGGGGCCAACGTCCTGACTTTC	CSAVRGGSGANVLTF
NA	NA	TRBJ2-1	TRBV30	TGTGCCTGGAGTAGGGCAAATGAGCAGTTCTTC	CAWSRANEQFF
NA	many	TRBJ1-2	TRBV5-1	TGTGCCAGCAGCTTACAGGGTGCCTATGGCTACACCTTC	CASSLQGAYGYTF
NA	NA	TRBJ2-7	TRBV20-1	TGCAGTGCTAGAGTCCAGGGATCCGACGAGCAGTACTTC	CSARVQGSDEQYF
NA	NA	TRBJ1-1	TRBV20-1	TGCAGTGCTGGAAAAGATACAGGGTTGGGGAACACTAAAGCTTTCTTT	CSAGKDTGLGNTKAFF
NA	few	TRBJ2-7	TRBV28	TGTGCCAGCACCATCCAGGGGGGGACCTACGAGCAGTACTTC	CASTIQGGTYEQYF
TRBD2	few	TRBJ2-1	TRBV30	TGTGCCTGGAGTCTTGGACTAGCGGGAGCCTCCAATGAGCAGTTCTTC	CAWSLGLAGASNEQFF
NA	few	TRBJ2-5	TRBV5-1	TGCGCCAGCAGCTTGGAGGCAGGCCAGCAAGAGACCCAGTACTTC	CASSLEAGQQETQYF
TRBD2	NA	TRBJ2-3	TRBV10-2	TGCGCCAGCAAACAAGTGGGAATAGCGGGAGGGACTGATACGCAGTATTTT	CASKQVGIAGGTDTQYF
NA	few	TRBJ2-1	TRBV4-3	TGCGCCAGCAGCCAGGAAATCAAAACCTACAATGAGCAGTTCTTC	CASSQEIKTYNEQFF
TRBD2	NA	TRBJ2-1	TRBV7-3	TGTGCCAGCAGCTTAACGGGACTAGCCTACAATGAGCAGTTCTTC	CASSLTGLAYNEQFF